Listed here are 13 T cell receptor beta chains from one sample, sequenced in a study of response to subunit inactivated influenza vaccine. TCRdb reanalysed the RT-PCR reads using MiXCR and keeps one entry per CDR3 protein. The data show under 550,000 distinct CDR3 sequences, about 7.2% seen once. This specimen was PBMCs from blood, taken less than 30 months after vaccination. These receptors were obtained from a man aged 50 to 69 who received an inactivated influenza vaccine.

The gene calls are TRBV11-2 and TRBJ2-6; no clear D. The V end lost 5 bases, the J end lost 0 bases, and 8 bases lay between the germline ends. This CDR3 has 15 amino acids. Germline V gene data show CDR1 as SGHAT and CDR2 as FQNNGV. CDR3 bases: TGTGCCAGCAGCCCTGTACACTCTGGGGCCAACGTCCTGACTTTC. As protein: CASSPVHSGANVLTF.

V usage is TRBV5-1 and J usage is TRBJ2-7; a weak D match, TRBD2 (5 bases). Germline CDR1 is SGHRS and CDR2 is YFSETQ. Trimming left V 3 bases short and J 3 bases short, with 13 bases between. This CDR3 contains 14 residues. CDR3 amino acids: CASSSGNNNYEQYF. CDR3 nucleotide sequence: TGCGCCAGCAGCTCCGGGAACAATAACTACGAGCAGTACTTC.

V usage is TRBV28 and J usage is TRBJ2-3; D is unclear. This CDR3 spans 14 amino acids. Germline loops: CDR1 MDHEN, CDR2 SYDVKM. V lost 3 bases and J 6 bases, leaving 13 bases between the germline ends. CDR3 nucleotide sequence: TGTGCCAGCAGTTTTTTCACGGACGGGGATACGCAGTATTTT. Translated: CASSFFTDGDTQYF.

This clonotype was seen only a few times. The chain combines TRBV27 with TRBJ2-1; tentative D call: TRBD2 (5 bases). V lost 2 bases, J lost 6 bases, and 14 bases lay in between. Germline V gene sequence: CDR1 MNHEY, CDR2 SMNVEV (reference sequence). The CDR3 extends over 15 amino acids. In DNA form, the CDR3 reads TGTGCCAGCAGTTTAGATTACGCGGGCTTCAATGAGCAGTTCTTC. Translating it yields CASSLDYAGFNEQFF.

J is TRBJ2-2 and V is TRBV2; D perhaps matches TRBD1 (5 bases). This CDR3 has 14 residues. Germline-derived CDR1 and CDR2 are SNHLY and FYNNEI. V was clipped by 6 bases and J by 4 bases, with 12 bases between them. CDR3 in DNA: TGTGCCAGCAGGGGCCCAGGGTCCACCGGGGAGCTGTTTTTT. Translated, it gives CASRGPGSTGELFF.

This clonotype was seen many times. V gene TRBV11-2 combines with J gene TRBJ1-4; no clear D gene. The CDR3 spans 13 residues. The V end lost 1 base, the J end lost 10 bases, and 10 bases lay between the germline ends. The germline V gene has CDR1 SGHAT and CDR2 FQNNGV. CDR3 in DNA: TGTGCCAGCAGCTTAGTAAGGCCGGCAAAACTGTTTTTT. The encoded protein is CASSLVRPAKLFF.

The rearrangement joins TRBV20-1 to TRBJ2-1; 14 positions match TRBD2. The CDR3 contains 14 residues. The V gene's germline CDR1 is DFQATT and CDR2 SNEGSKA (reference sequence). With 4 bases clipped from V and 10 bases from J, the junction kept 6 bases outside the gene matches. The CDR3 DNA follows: TGCAGTGCTACCGGGACTAGCGGGAGTAACGAGCAGTTCTTC. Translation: CSATGTSGSNEQFF.

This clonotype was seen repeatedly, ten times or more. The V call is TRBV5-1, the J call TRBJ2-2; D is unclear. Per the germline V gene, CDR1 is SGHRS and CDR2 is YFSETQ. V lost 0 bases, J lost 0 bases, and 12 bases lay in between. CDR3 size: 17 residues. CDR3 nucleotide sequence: TGCGCCAGCAGCTTGGTTTGGGCAGAGGCGAACACCGGGGAGCTGTTTTTT. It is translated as CASSLVWAEANTGELFF.

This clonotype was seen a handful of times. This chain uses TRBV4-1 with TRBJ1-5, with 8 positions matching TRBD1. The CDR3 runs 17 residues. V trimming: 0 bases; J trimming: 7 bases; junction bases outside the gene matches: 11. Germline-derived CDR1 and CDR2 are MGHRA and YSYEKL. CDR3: CASSQDPTGGLGQPQHF. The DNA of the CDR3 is TGCGCCAGCAGCCAAGATCCCACAGGGGGTTTGGGGCAGCCCCAGCATTTT.

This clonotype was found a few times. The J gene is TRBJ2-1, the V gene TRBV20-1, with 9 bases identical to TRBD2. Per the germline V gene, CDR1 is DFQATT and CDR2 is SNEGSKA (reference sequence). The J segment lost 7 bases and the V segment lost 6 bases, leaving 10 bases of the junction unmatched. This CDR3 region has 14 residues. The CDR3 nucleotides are TGCAGTGCCACCTCCGGACTAGCGACGAATGAGCAGTTCTTC. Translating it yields CSATSGLATNEQFF.

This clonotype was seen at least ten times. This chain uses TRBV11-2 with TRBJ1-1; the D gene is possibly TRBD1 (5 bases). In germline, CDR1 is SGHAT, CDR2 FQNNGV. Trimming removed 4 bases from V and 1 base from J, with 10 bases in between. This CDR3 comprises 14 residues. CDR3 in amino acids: CASSSLTENTEAFF. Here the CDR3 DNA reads TGTGCCAGCAGCTCCCTGACAGAGAACACTGAAGCTTTCTTT. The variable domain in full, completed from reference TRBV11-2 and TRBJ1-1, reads EAGVAQSPRYKIIEKRQSVAFWCNPISGHATLYWYQQILGQGPKLLIQFQNNGVVDDSQLPKDRFSAERLKGVDSTLKIQPAKLEDSAVYLCASSSLTENTEAFFGQGTRLTVV.

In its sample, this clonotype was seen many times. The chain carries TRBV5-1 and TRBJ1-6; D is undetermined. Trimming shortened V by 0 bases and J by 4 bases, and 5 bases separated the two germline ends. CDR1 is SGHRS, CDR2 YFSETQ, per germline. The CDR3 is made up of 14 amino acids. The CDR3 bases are TGCGCCAGCAGCTTGGAACGATATAATTCACCCCTCCACTTT. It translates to CASSLERYNSPLHF.

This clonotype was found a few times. CDR3 nucleotide sequence: TGTGCCAGCAACAGATACCAAGAGACCCAGTACTTC. Protein: CASNRYQETQYF. This chain joins TRBV6-6 and TRBJ2-5; D gene unclear. The CDR3 extends over 12 amino acids. V gave up 7 bases and J gave up 0 bases, with 6 bases separating them. The germline CDR1 and CDR2 sequences are MNHNY and SVGAGI (reference sequence).